This passage covers 11 T cell receptor beta chains from one sample sequenced in a study of blood T cell repertoires in COVID-19. Assay used: immunoSEQ multiplex PCR; TCRdb lists only in-frame clones, some missing. The table shows 150,000 to 200,000 clones, with around nine tenths occurring only once. The sequenced sample was peripheral blood. These receptors came from a human donor in a cohort sampled during active COVID-19.

The rearrangement links TRBV5-4 to TRBJ1-2; TRBD1 matches 8 bases. This CDR3 region has 17 residues. Germline-derived CDR1 and CDR2 are SGHNT and YYREEE (reference sequence). V was pared by 0 bases and J by 7 bases, with 14 bases of the junction left unmatched. CDR3 DNA sequence: TGTGCCAGCAGCTTGGGCCCTTTTGGCAGGGGGCAGGGTGGCTACACCTTC. It is translated as CASSLGPFGRGQGGYTF.

This rearrangement joins TRBV6-5 to TRBJ2-7, with 7 bases matching TRBD1. Germline CDR1 reads MNHEY; CDR2 reads SVGAGI. The trim removed 7 bases at V and 0 bases at J, leaving 9 bases unmatched. This CDR3 region has 15 residues. CDR3 residues: CASTRQGPLSYEQYF. The CDR3 DNA reads as TGTGCCAGCACCAGACAGGGTCCCCTCTCCTACGAGCAGTACTTC.

J is TRBJ1-5 and V is TRBV30; D gene uncertain. In germline, CDR1 is GTSNPN, CDR2 SVGIG (reference sequence). V was clipped by 2 bases and J by 7 bases, with 9 bases between them. This CDR3 is built from 12 residues. As DNA, the CDR3 is TGTGCCTGGAGTTCCGGAGGACAGCCCCAGCATTTT. It encodes CAWSSGGQPQHF. Full variable domain (missing parts from reference TRBV30 and TRBJ1-5): SQTIHQWPATLVQPVGSPLSLECTVEGTSNPNLYWYRQAAGRGLQLLFYSVGIGQISSEVPQNLSASRPQDRQFILSSKKLLLSDSGFYLCAWSSGGQPQHFGDGTRLSIL.

The J gene is TRBJ1-5, the V gene TRBV7-6, with TRBD1 matching 10 bases. Germline loops: CDR1 SGHVS, CDR2 FNYEAQ. This CDR3 is 17 amino acids long. The trim removed 5 bases at V and 3 bases at J, leaving 10 bases unmatched. The CDR3 DNA is TGTGCCAGCAGCCGTCGCCGGGACAGGGGTAACAATCAGCCCCAGCATTTT. Protein: CASSRRRDRGNNQPQHF.

The V call is TRBV6-2 or TRBV6-3, the J call TRBJ1-5, with 10 bases that match TRBD1. CDR3 size: 16 residues. Germline V gene sequence: CDR1 MNHEY, CDR2 SVGEGT. Trimming cost V 7 bases and J 7 bases; bases outside gene matches: 13. This CDR3 is CASTPEGTGAGQPQHF. The CDR3 DNA follows: TGTGCCAGCACCCCCGAGGGGACAGGGGCGGGGCAGCCCCAGCATTTT.

This clone has a count of ten or more. This sequence joins TRBV10-3 and TRBJ2-1; 10 bases fit TRBD2. This CDR3 contains 14 residues. With 2 bases clipped from V and 5 bases from J, the junction kept 0 bases outside the gene matches. The V gene's germline CDR1 is ENHRY and CDR2 SYGVKD. For the CDR3, the DNA is TGTGCCATCAGTGAGCTAGCGGGAGACAATGAGCAGTTCTTC. Translated: CAISELAGDNEQFF.

V gene TRBV11-3 combines with J gene TRBJ2-5; TRBD2 agrees at 10 bases. Looked up from germline, CDR1 is SGHNT and CDR2 is YENEEA. V shed 4 bases, J shed 7 bases, and the junction held 6 bases outside the gene matches. CDR3 length equals 14 residues. CDR3 region: CASSSIAGGGTQYF. CDR3 bases: TGTGCCAGCAGCTCGATAGCGGGAGGAGGGACCCAGTACTTC. Complete variable domain (other parts from reference TRBV11-3 and TRBJ2-5): EAGVVQSPRYKIIEKKQPVAFWCNPISGHNTLYWYLQNLGQGPELLIRYENEEAVDDSQLPKDRFSAERLKGVDSTLKIQPAELGDSAVYLCASSSIAGGGTQYFGPGTRLLVL.

This clone was observed a few times. The chain is built from TRBV28 and TRBJ1-2; D perhaps matches TRBD1 (5 bases). Deletions cut 4 bases from V and 0 bases from J, with 12 bases between. The CDR3 loop spans 15 amino acids. Germline V lookup: CDR1 MDHEN, CDR2 SYDVKM. The CDR3 region is CASSSSGGSNYGYTF. The CDR3 DNA reads TGTGCCAGCAGTTCTTCCGGGGGGTCTAACTATGGCTACACCTTC.

The V gene is TRBV11-1, the J gene TRBJ2-7; tentatively, D is TRBD2 (7 bases). This CDR3 has 15 amino acids. Trimming shortened V by 3 bases and J by 3 bases, and 15 bases separated the two germline ends. CDR1 and CDR2 from the germline V gene are SGHAT and FQDESV (reference sequence). CDR3 residues: CASSFQRGGDYEQYF. DNA for the CDR3: TGTGCCAGCAGCTTCCAGAGGGGGGGGGACTACGAGCAGTACTTC.

This clone came up once. The chain has TRBV6-1 and TRBJ1-3; D not certain. The germline gives CDR1 MNHNS, CDR2 SASEGT. V lost 2 bases and J lost 4, with 9 bases in between. CDR3 length: 14 amino acids. CDR3 DNA: TGTGCCAGCAGTGAACGCGCGAGAGGAAACACCATATATTTT. It specifies CASSERARGNTIYF.

The CDR3 here is CASSFGSYEQYF. The CDR3 coding sequence is TGTGCCAGCAGTTTCGGTAGCTACGAGCAGTACTTC. This rearrangement joins TRBV28 to TRBJ2-7; D not resolved. V was shortened by 3 bases and J by 3 bases, with 6 bases between the two germline ends. In germline, CDR1 is MDHEN, CDR2 SYDVKM. The CDR3 sequence is 12 residues long.